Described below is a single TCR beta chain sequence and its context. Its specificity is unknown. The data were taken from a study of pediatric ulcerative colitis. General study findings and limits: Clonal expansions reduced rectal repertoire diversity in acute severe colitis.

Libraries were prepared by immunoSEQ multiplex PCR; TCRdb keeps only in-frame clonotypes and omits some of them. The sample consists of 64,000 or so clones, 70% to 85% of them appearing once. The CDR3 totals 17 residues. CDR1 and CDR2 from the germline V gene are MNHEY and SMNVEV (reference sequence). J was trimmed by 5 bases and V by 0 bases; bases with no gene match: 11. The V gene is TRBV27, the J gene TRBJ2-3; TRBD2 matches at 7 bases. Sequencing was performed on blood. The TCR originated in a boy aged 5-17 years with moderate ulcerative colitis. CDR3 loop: CASSLSFWAGRVDTQYF. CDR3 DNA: TGTGCCAGCAGTTTATCGTTTTGGGCAGGGAGGGTAGATACGCAGTATTTT.